One sample yielded the 8 T cell receptor beta chains listed below, sequenced in a study of CD8 T cells in ankylosing spondylitis. Study-level points and caveats: Within ankylosing spondylitis blood, a TCR beta motif made up of seven to nine highly homologous variants appeared to be characteristic.

Their recognized antigens are unknown. TCRdb fed the 5' RACE reads into MiXCR, producing one record per CDR3 protein. The sample shows approximately 400,000 distinct CDR3 sequences, approximately 17% of them seen only once. Material: blood, either unsorted or a sorted T cell fraction (not recorded which). The receptors originated from a male donor with ankylosing spondylitis.

The table lists this clonotype with many counts. The V gene is TRBV12-3 or TRBV12-4, the J gene TRBJ2-4; D call uncertain. Trimming shortened V by 1 base and J by 0 bases, and 7 bases separated the two germline ends. The CDR3 runs to 15 residues. CDR3 nucleotides: TGTGCCAGCAGTTTAGACTCAATAGCCAAAAACATTCAGTACTTC. Amino acid sequence: CASSLDSIAKNIQYF.

The CDR3 DNA follows: TGCGCCAGCAGCCAAGAAGTGGGAGCCACGGGGAGTGAGCAGTTCTTC. As protein: CASSQEVGATGSEQFF. The chain links TRBV4-1 to TRBJ2-1; possibly TRBD2 for D (5 bases). The germline CDR1 and CDR2 sequences are MGHRA and YSYEKL. The CDR3 sequence is 16 residues long. Trimming stripped 0 bases from V and 9 bases from J, with 18 bases between.

This clonotype was seen ten or more times. The V and J genes are TRBV12-3 or TRBV12-4 and TRBJ1-1; D not resolved. This CDR3 has 17 residues. Trimming pared 5 bases from V and 5 bases from J, leaving 24 bases between. The CDR3, as DNA: TGTGCCAGCAGTACGGGGATGAGAAGGAATTCGGGGACTGAAGCTTTCTTT. This codes for CASSTGMRRNSGTEAFF.

The gene calls are TRBV20-1 and TRBJ2-7, with 9 bases lining up with TRBD2. This CDR3 region has 13 residues. J gave up 6 bases and V 6 bases, and 9 bases lay outside the gene matches. Germline CDR1 and CDR2: DFQATT and SNEGSKA (reference sequence). For the CDR3, the DNA is TGCAGTGCAGCTTTAGCGGGAGAAGGCGAGCAGTACTTC. It encodes CSAALAGEGEQYF.

CDR3 in amino acids: CATTLPGGERYGYTF. As DNA, the CDR3 is TGTGCCACCACCCTACCAGGGGGTGAGAGATATGGCTACACCTTC. The gene calls are TRBV15 and TRBJ1-2; TRBD1 agrees at 7 bases. The CDR3 sequence is 15 residues long. Unmatched junction bases numbered 13, after V lost 7 bases and J lost 5 bases. From germline, CDR1 is LNHNV and CDR2 YYDKDF (reference sequence).

This clonotype was observed a few times. The V gene is TRBV19, the J gene TRBJ2-5; the match to TRBD1 covers 8 bases. The V gene end was trimmed by 9 bases and the J gene end by 5 bases; junction bases not matched to a gene: 11. Per the germline V gene, CDR1 is LNHDA and CDR2 is SQIVND (reference sequence). This CDR3 is 14 amino acids long. The CDR3, as DNA: TGTGCCAGCCAACCCGGGGGACAGGTTGAGACCCAGTACTTC. It specifies CASQPGGQVETQYF.

The chain employs TRBV6-5 and TRBJ2-1, with 11 bases lining up with TRBD1. J lost 8 bases, V lost 2 bases, and 8 bases had no gene match. This CDR3 is 16 amino acids long. Per the germline V gene, CDR1 is MNHEY and CDR2 is SVGAGI. CDR3: CASSYDGTGGFDEQFF. CDR3 coding DNA: TGTGCCAGCAGTTACGATGGGACAGGGGGTTTCGATGAGCAGTTCTTC.

This clonotype occurred many times. This sequence joins TRBV12-3 or TRBV12-4 and TRBJ1-1; 9 nucleotides line up with TRBD1. After removal of 2 bases from V and 5 bases from J, the junction contained 6 bases not matched to a gene. The CDR3 has 15 residues. The CDR3 region has the DNA TGTGCCAGCAGTTTATCGGGACAGGGAAGGACTGAAGCTTTCTTT. Encoded protein: CASSLSGQGRTEAFF.